This TCR beta chain emerged from a study of blood T cell repertoires in COVID-19. The repertoire was sequenced with immunoSEQ multiplex PCR; TCRdb's copy has only in-frame clones and lacks some. In the table there are around 290,000 clones, around 90% of which are singletons. Specimen: PBMCs or T cells enriched from blood (not recorded which). This receptor was identified in a woman in her 30s who had recovered from COVID-19.

This chain's CDR3 is CASRTLAGVRAYNEQFF. Here the CDR3 DNA reads TGCGCCAGCAGGACGCTAGCGGGAGTGAGGGCCTACAATGAGCAGTTCTTC. V gene TRBV5-1 combines with J gene TRBJ2-1; TRBD2 agrees at 10 bases. J gave up 2 bases and V 5 bases, and 10 bases lay outside the gene matches. The germline V gene encodes CDR1 SGHRS and CDR2 YFSETQ. CDR3 size: 17 residues.